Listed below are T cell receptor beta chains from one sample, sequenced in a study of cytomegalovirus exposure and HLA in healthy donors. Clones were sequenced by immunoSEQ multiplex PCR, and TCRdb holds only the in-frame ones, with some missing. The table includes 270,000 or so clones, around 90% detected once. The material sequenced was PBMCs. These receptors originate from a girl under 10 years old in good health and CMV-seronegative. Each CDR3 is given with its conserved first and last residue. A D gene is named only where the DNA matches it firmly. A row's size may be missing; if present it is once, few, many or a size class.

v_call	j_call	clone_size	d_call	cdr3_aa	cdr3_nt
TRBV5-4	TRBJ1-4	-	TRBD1	CASSPGQTNEKLFF	TGTGCCAGCAGCCCGGGACAGACTAATGAAAAACTGTTTTTT
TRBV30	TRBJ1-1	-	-	CAWSRRSMAGTEAFF	TGTGCCTGGAGTCGACGGTCGATGGCGGGCACTGAAGCTTTCTTT
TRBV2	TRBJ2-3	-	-	CASRYIIATLTDTQYF	TGTGCCAGCAGATATATTATAGCAACACTCACAGATACGCAGTATTTT
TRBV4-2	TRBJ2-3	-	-	CASSQEWGTPATSTDTQYF	TGTGCCAGCAGCCAAGAATGGGGGACTCCGGCGACTAGCACAGATACGCAGTATTTT
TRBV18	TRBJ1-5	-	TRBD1	CASSPRQGASQPQHF	TGTGCCAGCTCACCACGGCAGGGGGCGAGTCAGCCCCAGCATTTT
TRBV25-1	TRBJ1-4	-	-	CASQREEHEKLFF	TGTGCCAGCCAGAGGGAGGAACATGAAAAACTGTTTTTT
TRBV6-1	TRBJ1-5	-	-	CASSEAGNQPQHF	TGTGCCAGCAGTGAAGCCGGCAATCAGCCCCAGCATTTT
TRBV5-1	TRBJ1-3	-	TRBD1	CASSPTTGLGNTIYF	TGCGCCAGCAGCCCGACGACAGGGCTCGGAAACACCATATATTTT
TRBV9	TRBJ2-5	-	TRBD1	CASSATGGRETQYF	TGTGCCAGCAGCGCAACAGGGGGTAGGGAGACCCAGTACTTC
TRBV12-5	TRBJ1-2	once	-	CASARIQVNYGYTF	TGTGCTAGTGCCCGGATACAGGTCAACTATGGCTACACCTTC
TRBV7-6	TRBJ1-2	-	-	CASSSGQGLDGYTF	TGTGCCAGCAGTTCAGGGCAGGGGTTGGATGGCTACACCTTC
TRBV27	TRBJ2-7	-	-	CASSLTGGSPVHEQYF	TGTGCCAGCAGTTTAACAGGCGGCAGTCCTGTCCACGAGCAGTACTTC
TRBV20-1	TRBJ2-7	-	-	CSAQGFYEQYF	TGCAGTGCTCAGGGGTTCTACGAGCAGTACTTC
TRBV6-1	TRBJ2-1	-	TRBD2	CASSEEAGVYNEQFF	TGTGCCAGCAGTGAAGAGGCGGGAGTCTACAATGAGCAGTTCTTC
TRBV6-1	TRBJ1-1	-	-	CASSEGGGNTEAFF	TGTGCCAGCAGTGAAGGGGGCGGAAACACTGAAGCTTTCTTT
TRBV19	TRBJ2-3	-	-	CASKPGTRGTTDTQYF	TGTGCCAGTAAGCCGGGAACCAGGGGTACCACAGATACGCAGTATTTT
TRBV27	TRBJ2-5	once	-	CASSFTGSQETQYF	TGTGCCAGCAGCTTCACAGGGAGCCAAGAGACCCAGTACTTC
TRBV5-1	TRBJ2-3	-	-	CASILGDTSTDTQYF	TGCGCCAGCATCCTTGGGGACACTAGCACAGATACGCAGTATTTT
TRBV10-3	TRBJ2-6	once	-	CAILNSGANVLTF	TGTGCCATACTCAACTCTGGGGCCAACGTCCTGACTTTC
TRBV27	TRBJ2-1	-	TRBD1	CASSYRDRMVEQFF	TGTGCTAGCAGCTACCGGGACAGGATGGTTGAGCAGTTCTTC
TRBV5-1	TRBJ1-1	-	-	CASSLAGMGMNTEAFF	TGCGCCAGCAGCTTGGCGGGGATGGGCATGAACACTGAAGCTTTCTTT
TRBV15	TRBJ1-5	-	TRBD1	CATSPATTGANQPQHF	TGTGCCACCAGCCCCGCCACGACAGGGGCGAATCAGCCCCAGCATTTT
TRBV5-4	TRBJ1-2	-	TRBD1	CASSHPGQGPGYGYTF	TGTGCCAGCAGCCACCCGGGACAGGGGCCGGGCTATGGCTACACCTTC
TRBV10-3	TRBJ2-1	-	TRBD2	CAINPRTSGYNEQFF	TGTGCCATCAACCCCAGGACTAGCGGTTACAATGAGCAGTTCTTC
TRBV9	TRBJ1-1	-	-	CASSSRDWGMNTEAFF	TGTGCCAGCAGCTCGAGGGACTGGGGCATGAACACTGAAGCTTTCTTT
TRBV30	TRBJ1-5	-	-	CAWSVQGSNQPQHF	TGTGCCTGGAGTGTACAGGGTTCTAATCAGCCCCAGCATTTT
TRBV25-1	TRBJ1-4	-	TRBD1	CASSDPGQAATNEKLFF	TGTGCCAGCAGTGATCCAGGACAGGCCGCAACTAATGAAAAACTGTTTTTT
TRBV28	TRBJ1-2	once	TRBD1	CASSLWEDRGQDYGYTF	TGTGCCAGCAGTTTATGGGAGGACAGGGGGCAGGACTATGGCTACACCTTC
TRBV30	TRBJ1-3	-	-	CAWSITGNTIYF	TGTGCCTGGAGTATCACTGGAAACACCATATATTTT
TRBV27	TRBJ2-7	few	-	CASSSRLSYEQYF	TGTGCCAGCAGTTCCCGACTCTCCTACGAGCAGTACTTC
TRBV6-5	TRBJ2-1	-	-	CASSFSRAAGNEQFF	TGTGCCAGCAGTTTCTCCCGGGCCGCGGGCAATGAGCAGTTCTTC
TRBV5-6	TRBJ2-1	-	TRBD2	CASSSLAGGGNEQFF	TGTGCCAGCAGCTCACTAGCGGGTGGGGGCAATGAGCAGTTCTTC
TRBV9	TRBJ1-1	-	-	CASSVVGGNTEAFF	TGTGCCAGCAGCGTAGTCGGAGGGAACACTGAAGCTTTCTTT
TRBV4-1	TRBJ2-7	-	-	CASSQGGGGRAQYF	TGCGCCAGCAGCCAAGGAGGGGGTGGGAGGGCGCAGTACTTC
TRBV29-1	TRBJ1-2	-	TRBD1	CSVEARTGGYYGYTF	TGCAGCGTTGAGGCTCGGACAGGTGGTTACTATGGCTACACCTTC
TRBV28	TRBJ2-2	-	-	CASMVQGNTGELFF	TGTGCCAGCATGGTACAGGGGAACACCGGGGAGCTGTTTTTT
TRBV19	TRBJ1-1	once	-	CASSPRENTEAFF	TGTGCCAGTAGCCCCAGGGAGAACACTGAAGCTTTCTTT
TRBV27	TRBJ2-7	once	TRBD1	CASSSLDRAYEQYF	TGTGCCAGCAGTTCCCTGGACAGGGCGTACGAGCAGTACTTC
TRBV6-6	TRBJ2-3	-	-	CASSDTRTDTQYF	TGTGCCAGCAGTGACACGCGCACAGATACGCAGTATTTT
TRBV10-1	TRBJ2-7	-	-	CASSEGGVDEQYF	TGCGCCAGCAGTGAGGGGGGCGTCGACGAGCAGTACTTC
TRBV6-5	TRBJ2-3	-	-	CASSYSGRFTDTQYF	TGTGCCAGCAGTTACTCGGGCAGGTTTACAGATACGCAGTATTTT
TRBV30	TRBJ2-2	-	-	CAWSVRAGELFF	TGTGCCTGGAGTGTGAGGGCCGGGGAGCTGTTTTTT